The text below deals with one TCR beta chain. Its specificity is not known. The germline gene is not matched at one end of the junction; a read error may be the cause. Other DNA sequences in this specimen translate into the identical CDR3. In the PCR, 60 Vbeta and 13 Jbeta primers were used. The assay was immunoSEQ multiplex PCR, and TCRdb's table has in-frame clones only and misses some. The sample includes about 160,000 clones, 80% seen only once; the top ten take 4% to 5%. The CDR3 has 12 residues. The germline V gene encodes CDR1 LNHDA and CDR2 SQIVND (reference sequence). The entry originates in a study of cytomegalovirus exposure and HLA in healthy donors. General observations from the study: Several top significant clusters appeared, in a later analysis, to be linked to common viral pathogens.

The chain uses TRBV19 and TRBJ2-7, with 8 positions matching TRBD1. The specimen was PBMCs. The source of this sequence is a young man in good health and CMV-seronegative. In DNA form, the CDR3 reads TGCGCCAGTAGTGGTACAGGGGGGGAGCAGTACTTC. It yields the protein CASSGTGGEQYF.